Presented here are 31 T cell receptor beta chains from one specimen sequenced in a study of blood T cell repertoires in COVID-19. Profiled with immunoSEQ multiplex PCR; TCRdb holds only in-frame clones, not every one. The repertoire holds 220,000 or so clones, with 90% as singletons. The material sequenced was PBMCs or T cells enriched from blood (not recorded which). The receptors were gathered from a man in his fifties or sixties who had been exposed to COVID-19.

The chain links TRBV6-1 to TRBJ2-7, with 8 bases fitting TRBD2. CDR1 is MNHNS and CDR2 is SASEGT in the germline V gene. CDR3 length: 16 amino acids. V trimming: 1 base; J trimming: 1 base; junction bases outside the gene matches: 6. The CDR3, as DNA: TGTGCCAGCAGTGAAGTAGGGCGGGGGGTATCCTACGAGCAGTACGTC. It yields the protein CASSEVGRGVSYEQYV.

The rearrangement joins TRBV18 to TRBJ1-5; tentative D call: TRBD1 (5 bases). V was cut by 1 base and J by 4 bases, with 17 bases left in between. From germline, CDR1 is KGHSH and CDR2 LQKENI. The CDR3 consists of 17 residues. The DNA for the CDR3 is TGTGCCAGCTCACCACTCATGTCTACAGGAACAAATCAGCCCCAGCATTTT. It encodes CASSPLMSTGTNQPQHF.

The chain couples TRBV19 to TRBJ2-2, with 10 bases identical to TRBD1. The V segment lost 5 bases and the J segment 4 bases; nucleotides outside the gene matches: 1. The CDR3 has 14 amino acids. In germline, CDR1 is LNHDA, CDR2 SQIVND (reference sequence). CDR3 nucleotides: TGTGCCAGTAGTTGGGACAGGGGCACCGGGGAGCTGTTTTTT. Its protein product is CASSWDRGTGELFF.

This clone has only one observation. V usage is TRBV30 and J usage is TRBJ1-6; 10 bases are shared with TRBD1. CDR3 length: 14 amino acids. Looked up from germline, CDR1 is GTSNPN and CDR2 is SVGIG (reference sequence). Unmatched junction bases numbered 3, after V lost 0 bases and J lost 10 bases. In nucleotides, the CDR3 is TGTGCCTGGAGTGTCGGGACAGGGGTCTCACCCCTCCACTTT. Encoded protein: CAWSVGTGVSPLHF.

This chain uses TRBV5-8 with TRBJ2-3; 8 bases map to TRBD2. CDR1 is SGHTS and CDR2 is YDEGEE in the germline V gene. After removal of 2 bases from V and 0 bases from J, the junction contained 2 bases not matched to a gene. There are 15 residues in the CDR3. DNA of the CDR3: TGTGCCAGCAGCTTTAGCGGGATTAGCACAGATACGCAGTATTTT. Its translation is CASSFSGISTDTQYF.

The rearrangement uses TRBV7-9 and TRBJ1-1, with 11 bases matching TRBD1. Trimming cost V 5 bases and J 3 bases; bases outside gene matches: 8. This CDR3 has 16 amino acids. Germline V gene lookup returns CDR1 SEHNR and CDR2 FQNEAQ (reference sequence). Written as DNA, the CDR3 is TGTGCCAGCAGCAAGGACACGGGACAGGGGGACACTGAAGCTTTCTTT. It codes for CASSKDTGQGDTEAFF. Looking up the rest from reference TRBV7-9 and TRBJ1-1 gives the full variable domain: DTGVSQNPRHKITKRGQNVTFRCDPISEHNRLYWYRQTLGQGPEFLTYFQNEAQLEKSRLLSDRFSAERPKGSFSTLEIQRTEQGDSAMYLCASSKDTGQGDTEAFFGQGTRLTVV.

V and J are TRBV4-2 and TRBJ2-3, with 11 nucleotides matching TRBD2. J gave up 4 bases and V 4 bases, and 10 bases lay outside the gene matches. The CDR3 contains 17 residues. Germline V gives CDR1 LGHNA, CDR2 YNFKEQ. CDR3 bases: TGTGCCAGCAGCCGGGCTAGCGGGGGGAATCCCCCAGATACGCAGTATTTT. This codes for CASSRASGGNPPDTQYF.

The V gene is TRBV5-1, the J gene TRBJ2-7; D is perhaps TRBD1 (5 bases). V shed 4 bases and J shed 5 bases, with 19 bases lying between them. CDR3 size: 15 residues. Germline values: CDR1 SGHRS, CDR2 YFSETQ. CDR3 loop: CASSLRTSDLHEQYF. In DNA form, the CDR3 reads TGCGCCAGCAGCCTACGGACATCGGACCTCCACGAGCAGTACTTC.

V usage is TRBV5-1 and J usage is TRBJ1-1, with 10 bases lining up with TRBD1. Losses at the gene ends were 4 bases for V and 3 bases for J; bases not matched to a gene: 3. Per the germline V gene, CDR1 is SGHRS and CDR2 is YFSETQ. The CDR3 consists of 14 residues. CDR3 in amino acids: CASSNGQGDTEAFF. In nucleotides, the CDR3 is TGCGCCAGCAGCAATGGACAGGGGGACACTGAAGCTTTCTTT.

The chain joins TRBV3-1 (or the pseudogene TRBV3-2) to TRBJ2-5; no firm D call. The CDR3 loop spans 15 amino acids. V was cut by 3 bases and J by 4 bases, with 15 bases left in between. Germline loops: CDR1 LGHDT, CDR2 YNNKEL (reference sequence). The CDR3 spells CASSHTGGTRETQYF. The CDR3 coding sequence is TGTGCCAGCAGCCATACCGGCGGCACAAGAGAGACCCAGTACTTC.

This clone was observed a single time. The rearrangement links TRBV11-1 to TRBJ2-5; possible D gene TRBD1, 5 bases. Trimming removed 4 bases from V and 5 bases from J, with 17 bases in between. The germline gives CDR1 SGHAT, CDR2 FQDESV (reference sequence). CDR3 size: 15 residues. This CDR3 reads CASSSRQNLGETQYF. The CDR3 nucleotides read TGTGCCAGCAGCTCTCGACAGAACTTGGGGGAGACCCAGTACTTC. Filled out from reference TRBV11-1 and TRBJ2-5, the complete variable domain reads EAEVAQSPRYKITEKSQAVAFWCDPISGHATLYWYRQILGQGPELLVQFQDESVVDDSQLPKDRFSAERLKGVDSTLKIQPAELGDSAMYLCASSSRQNLGETQYFGPGTRLLVL.

The rearrangement uses TRBV2 and TRBJ2-7, with TRBD1 matching 8 bases. Germline-derived CDR1 and CDR2 are SNHLY and FYNNEI. The ends lost 9 bases at V and 3 bases at J; junction bases unmatched: 7. There are 13 residues in the CDR3. CDR3 bases: TGTGCCAGTCACCGGGACAGGAACTACGAGCAGTACTTC. As protein: CASHRDRNYEQYF.

The chain couples TRBV9 to TRBJ2-1; maybe TRBD1 (6 bases). Looked up from germline, CDR1 is SGDLS and CDR2 is YYNGEE. The V end was cut by 0 bases, the J end by 5 bases, with 9 bases between. CDR3 length: 14 residues. DNA for the CDR3: TGTGCCAGCAGCGTAGCGGACAGACACAATGAGCAGTTCTTC. Its protein is CASSVADRHNEQFF.

This chain connects TRBV6-5 to TRBJ2-7; maybe TRBD2 (6 bases). The length of the CDR3 is 14 residues. Trimming left V 9 bases short and J 2 bases short, with 17 bases between. Germline V lookup: CDR1 MNHEY, CDR2 SVGAGI. The CDR3 sequence: CASHPGGIPYEQYV. The CDR3 DNA is TGTGCCAGTCATCCCGGAGGGATCCCCTACGAGCAGTACGTC.

This sequence joins TRBV25-1 and TRBJ1-1; 8 bases fit TRBD1. Looked up from germline, CDR1 is MGHDK and CDR2 is SYGVNS. This CDR3 spans 13 amino acids. After removal of 4 bases from V and 3 bases from J, the junction contained 1 base not matched to a gene. This chain's CDR3 is CASSATGDTEAFF. In DNA form, the CDR3 reads TGTGCCAGCAGTGCGACAGGGGACACTGAAGCTTTCTTT.

This chain uses TRBV5-1 with TRBJ1-1; TRBD1 matches at 8 bases. The V and J ends lost 2 bases and 3 bases, in that order; junction bases with no gene match: 3. The germline gives CDR1 SGHRS, CDR2 YFSETQ. The CDR3 has 14 residues. The CDR3: CASSFQGADTEAFF. The DNA of the CDR3 is TGCGCCAGCAGCTTTCAGGGGGCCGACACTGAAGCTTTCTTT.

This chain uses TRBV30 with TRBJ1-1, with TRBD1 matching 7 bases. This CDR3 has 16 residues. V gave up 1 base and J gave up 5 bases; unmatched junction bases: 13. The germline gives CDR1 GTSNPN, CDR2 SVGIG (reference sequence). CDR3 in DNA: TGTGCCTGGAGTGCCCAATCGACAGGGCGGTGGACTGAAGCTTTCTTT. Amino acids: CAWSAQSTGRWTEAFF. Variable domain in full (rest from reference TRBV30 and TRBJ1-1): SQTIHQWPATLVQPVGSPLSLECTVEGTSNPNLYWYRQAAGRGLQLLFYSVGIGQISSEVPQNLSASRPQDRQFILSSKKLLLSDSGFYLCAWSAQSTGRWTEAFFGQGTRLTVV.

The chain couples TRBV6-5 to TRBJ1-4; perhaps TRBD1 as D (6 bases). Germline CDR1 is MNHEY and CDR2 is SVGAGI. The ends were cut back, 6 bases at V and 4 bases at J, with 15 bases in the middle. This CDR3 contains 15 residues. The CDR3 sequence is CASSFSRGVNEKLFF. CDR3 nucleotides: TGTGCCAGCAGCTTTAGCAGGGGAGTTAATGAAAAACTGTTTTTT.

V and J are TRBV27 and TRBJ2-2, with D perhaps matching TRBD1 (5 bases). There are 13 residues in the CDR3. Per germline, CDR1 MNHEY and CDR2 SMNVEV (reference sequence). Trimming removed 4 bases at V and 3 bases at J, with 6 bases between. CDR3 protein: CASSSRDTGELFF. The CDR3 DNA sequence: TGTGCCAGCAGTTCCAGGGACACCGGGGAGCTGTTTTTT.

This clone was detected only once. The rearrangement links TRBV3-1 (or the pseudogene TRBV3-2) to TRBJ2-3; TRBD2 aligns across 8 bases. This CDR3 has 14 residues. Trimming took 11 bases from V and 4 from J; bases not matched to a gene: 11. CDR1 LGHDT and CDR2 YNNKEL come from the germline V gene (reference sequence). Written as DNA, the CDR3 is TGTGCCGTCCGGAGAGCGGGAGTGTCAGATACGCAGTATTTT. It encodes CAVRRAGVSDTQYF.

The genes are TRBV28 and TRBJ2-5, with 9 bases identical to TRBD1. Germline V CDR1 and CDR2: MDHEN, SYDVKM. The junction had 4 bases not matched to a gene; V was cut back by 0 bases and J by 5 bases. The CDR3 is 15 residues long. The CDR3 bases are TGTGCCAGCAGTTTATGGACAGGGGGTGGTGAGACCCAGTACTTC. Translated, it gives CASSLWTGGGETQYF.

DNA for the CDR3: TGTGCCAGCTCTACCAACAGGGCTGTTCTGAATGAAAAACTGTTTTTT. As protein: CASSTNRAVLNEKLFF. J is TRBJ1-4 and V is TRBV2; D perhaps matches TRBD1 (6 bases). The CDR3 is 16 residues long. Between the trimmed V and J ends, which lost 8 bases and 5 bases, there was a span of 21 bases. Germline-derived CDR1 and CDR2 are SNHLY and FYNNEI.

The chain couples TRBV28 to TRBJ1-3, with a weak D call TRBD1 (6 bases). CDR3 length: 16 amino acids. Germline values: CDR1 MDHEN, CDR2 SYDVKM. The V gene lost 7 bases and the J gene lost 2 bases, with 18 bases spanning the gap. CDR3 amino acids: CASTPSGVNAGNTIYF. The CDR3 DNA sequence: TGTGCCAGCACACCATCAGGGGTAAACGCTGGAAACACCATATATTTT.

The V gene is TRBV5-6, the J gene TRBJ2-2, with D unclear. The germline V gene has CDR1 SGHDT and CDR2 YYEEEE. The CDR3 is made up of 11 amino acids. With 2 bases removed from V and 8 bases from J, the gap between germline ends came to 4 bases. This chain's CDR3 is CASSFMGELFF. In DNA, the CDR3 is TGTGCCAGCAGCTTTATGGGGGAGCTGTTTTTT.

The chain couples TRBV25-1 to TRBJ1-1; D remains ambiguous. Trimming took 3 bases from V and 7 from J, leaving 15 bases between them. The V gene's germline CDR1 is MGHDK and CDR2 SYGVNS. The CDR3 has 14 residues. CDR3 DNA: TGTGCCAGCAGTGATAAGGAAGGTCGGGGTGAAGCTTTCTTT. Translated: CASSDKEGRGEAFF.

This chain joins TRBV19 and TRBJ1-2; TRBD1 is a possible D gene (6 bases). Germline assignment: CDR1 LNHDA and CDR2 SQIVND (reference sequence). This CDR3 region has 13 residues. The germline V and J ends were trimmed by 3 bases and 5 bases, with 10 bases remaining between them. The CDR3 region has the DNA TGTGCCAGTAGTATGCGGGGGACATATGGCTACACCTTC. It encodes CASSMRGTYGYTF.

The CDR3 coding sequence is TGTGCCAGGGTCGGTATGAACACTGAAGCTTTCTTT. Amino acids: CARVGMNTEAFF. The J gene is TRBJ1-1, the V gene TRBV28; D uncertain. The CDR3 runs 12 residues. Deletions cut 9 bases from V and 0 bases from J, with 8 bases between. CDR1 is MDHEN and CDR2 is SYDVKM in the germline V gene.

The chain is built from TRBV19 and TRBJ1-1; 8 nucleotides agree with TRBD1. The CDR3 is 13 residues long. The junction had 5 bases not matched to a gene; V was cut back by 6 bases and J by 5 bases. The germline CDR1 and CDR2 sequences are LNHDA and SQIVND (reference sequence). The chain's CDR3 is CASSRTGKTEAFF. CDR3 in DNA: TGTGCCAGTAGCCGGACAGGGAAAACTGAAGCTTTCTTT.

The chain uses TRBV9 and TRBJ2-7, with 12 bases identical to TRBD2. V shed 6 bases and J 4 bases; nucleotides not matched to a gene: 5. Germline values: CDR1 SGDLS, CDR2 YYNGEE. The CDR3 totals 14 residues. The CDR3 bases are TGTGCCAGCACCCCGGGACTAGCGGGTTACGAGCAGTACTTC. Residues: CASTPGLAGYEQYF. The whole variable domain, filled in from reference TRBV9 and TRBJ2-7, reads DSGVTQTPKHLITATGQRVTLRCSPRSGDLSVYWYQQSLDQGLQFLIQYYNGEERAKGNILERFSAQQFPDLHSELNLSSLELGDSALYFCASTPGLAGYEQYFGPGTRLTVT.

The chain carries TRBV15 and TRBJ1-2, with D tentatively TRBD1 (5 bases). Germline values: CDR1 LNHNV, CDR2 YYDKDF (reference sequence). The CDR3 has 15 amino acids. The ends were cut back, 0 bases at V and 2 bases at J, with 10 bases in the middle. The CDR3 sequence is CATSRDSTGNYGYTF. The DNA of the CDR3 is TGTGCCACCAGCAGAGATTCTACAGGAAACTATGGCTACACCTTC.

V and J are TRBV5-1 and TRBJ1-1, with D hard to call. V gave up 4 bases and J gave up 6 bases, with 13 bases separating them. CDR1 is SGHRS and CDR2 is YFSETQ in the germline V gene. The CDR3 covers 13 residues. The CDR3 region has the DNA TGCGCCAGCAGCCGGAGGGAGGGCCCTGAAGCTTTCTTT. It translates to CASSRREGPEAFF.